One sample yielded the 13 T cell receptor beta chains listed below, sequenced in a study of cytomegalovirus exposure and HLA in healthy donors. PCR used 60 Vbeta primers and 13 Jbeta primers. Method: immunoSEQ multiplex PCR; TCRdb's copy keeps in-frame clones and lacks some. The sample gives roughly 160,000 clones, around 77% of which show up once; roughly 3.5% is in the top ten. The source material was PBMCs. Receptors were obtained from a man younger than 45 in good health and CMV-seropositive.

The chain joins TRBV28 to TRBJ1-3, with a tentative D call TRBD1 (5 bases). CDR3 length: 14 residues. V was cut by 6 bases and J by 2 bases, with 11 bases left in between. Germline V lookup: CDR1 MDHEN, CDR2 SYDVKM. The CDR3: CASSPDTAGNTIYF. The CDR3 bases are TGTGCCAGCAGCCCGGACACTGCTGGAAACACCATATATTTT.

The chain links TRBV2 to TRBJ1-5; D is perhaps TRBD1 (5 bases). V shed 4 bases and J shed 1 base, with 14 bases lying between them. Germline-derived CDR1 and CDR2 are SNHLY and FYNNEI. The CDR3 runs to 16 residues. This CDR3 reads CASSGSQGLSNQPQHF. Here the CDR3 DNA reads TGTGCCAGCAGTGGATCGCAGGGTTTGAGCAATCAGCCCCAGCATTTT. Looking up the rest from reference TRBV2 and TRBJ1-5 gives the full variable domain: EPEVTQTPSHQVTQMGQEVILRCVPISNHLYFYWYRQILGQKVEFLVSFYNNEISEKSEIFDDQFSVERPDGSNFTLKIRSTKLEDSAMYFCASSGSQGLSNQPQHFGDGTRLSIL.

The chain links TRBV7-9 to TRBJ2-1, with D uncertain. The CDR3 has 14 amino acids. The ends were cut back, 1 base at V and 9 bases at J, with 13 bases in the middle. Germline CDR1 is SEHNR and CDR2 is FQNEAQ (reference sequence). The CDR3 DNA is TGTGCCAGCAGCTTAGACCCCGAGGTCGGTGAGCAGTTCTTC. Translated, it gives CASSLDPEVGEQFF.

CDR3 in amino acids: CASSVTGRNTEAFF. Written as DNA, the CDR3 is TGTGCCAGCAGTGTGACGGGGAGGAACACTGAAGCTTTCTTT. The rearrangement links TRBV28 to TRBJ1-1; D unresolved. Looked up from germline, CDR1 is MDHEN and CDR2 is SYDVKM. The CDR3 has 14 residues. V was clipped by 5 bases and J by 1 base, with 11 bases between them.

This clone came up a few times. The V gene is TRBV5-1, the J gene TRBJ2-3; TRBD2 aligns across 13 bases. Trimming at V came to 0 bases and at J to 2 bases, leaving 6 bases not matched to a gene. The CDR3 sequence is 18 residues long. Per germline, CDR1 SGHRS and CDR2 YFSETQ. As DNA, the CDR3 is TGCGCCAGCAGCTTGGCCGGGACTAGCGGGGCTCTCACAGATACGCAGTATTTT. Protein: CASSLAGTSGALTDTQYF.

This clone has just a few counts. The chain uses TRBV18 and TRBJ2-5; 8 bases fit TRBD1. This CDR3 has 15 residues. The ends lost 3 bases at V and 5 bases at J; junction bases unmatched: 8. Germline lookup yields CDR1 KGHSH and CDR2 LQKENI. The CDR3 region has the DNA TGTGCCAGCTCACCGAATCAGGGGGCAGGGGAGACCCAGTACTTC. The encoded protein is CASSPNQGAGETQYF.

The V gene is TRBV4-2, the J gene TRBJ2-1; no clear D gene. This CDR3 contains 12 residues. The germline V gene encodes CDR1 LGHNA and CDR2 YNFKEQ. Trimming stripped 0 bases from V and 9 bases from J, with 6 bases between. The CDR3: CASSQDRAEQFF. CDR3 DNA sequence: TGTGCCAGCAGCCAAGATCGCGCTGAGCAGTTCTTC.

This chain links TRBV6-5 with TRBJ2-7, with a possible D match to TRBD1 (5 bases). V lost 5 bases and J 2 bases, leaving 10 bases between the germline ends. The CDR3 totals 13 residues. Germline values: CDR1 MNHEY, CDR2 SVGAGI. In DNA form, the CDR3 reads TGTGCCAGCAGTATGACAGCTGCCTACGAGCAGTACTTC. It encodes CASSMTAAYEQYF.

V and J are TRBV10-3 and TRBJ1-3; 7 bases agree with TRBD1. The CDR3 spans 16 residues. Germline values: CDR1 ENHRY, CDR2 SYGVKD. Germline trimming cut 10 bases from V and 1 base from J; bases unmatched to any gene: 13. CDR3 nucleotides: TGTGCCACGTTGGGCGACAGGGAGGTTTCTGGAAACACCATATATTTT. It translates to CATLGDREVSGNTIYF.

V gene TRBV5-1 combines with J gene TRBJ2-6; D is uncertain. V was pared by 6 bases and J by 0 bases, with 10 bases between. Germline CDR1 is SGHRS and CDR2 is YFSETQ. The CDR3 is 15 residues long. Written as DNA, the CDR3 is TGCGCCAGCACTCCAGTCAGCTCTGGGGCCAACGTCCTGACTTTC. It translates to CASTPVSSGANVLTF.

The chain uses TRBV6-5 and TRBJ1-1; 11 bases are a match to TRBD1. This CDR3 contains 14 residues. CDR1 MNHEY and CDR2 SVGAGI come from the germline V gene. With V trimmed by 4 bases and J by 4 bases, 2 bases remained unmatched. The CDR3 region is CASSSGTGGTEAFF. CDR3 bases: TGTGCCAGCAGTTCCGGGACAGGGGGCACTGAAGCTTTCTTT.

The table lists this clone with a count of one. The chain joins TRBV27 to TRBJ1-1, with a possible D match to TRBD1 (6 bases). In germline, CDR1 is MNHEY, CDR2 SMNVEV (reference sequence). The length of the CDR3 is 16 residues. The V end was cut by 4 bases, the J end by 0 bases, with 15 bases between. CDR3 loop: CASSSFRTAMNTEAFF. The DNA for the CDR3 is TGTGCCAGCAGTTCATTTCGGACAGCCATGAACACTGAAGCTTTCTTT.

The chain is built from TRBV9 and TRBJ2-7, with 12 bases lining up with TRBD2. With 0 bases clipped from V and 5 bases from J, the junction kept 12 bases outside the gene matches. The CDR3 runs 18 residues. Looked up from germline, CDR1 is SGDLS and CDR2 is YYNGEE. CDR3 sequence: CASSVDGLAGSFVDEQYF. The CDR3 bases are TGTGCCAGCAGCGTAGACGGACTAGCGGGGTCTTTCGTGGACGAGCAGTACTTC.